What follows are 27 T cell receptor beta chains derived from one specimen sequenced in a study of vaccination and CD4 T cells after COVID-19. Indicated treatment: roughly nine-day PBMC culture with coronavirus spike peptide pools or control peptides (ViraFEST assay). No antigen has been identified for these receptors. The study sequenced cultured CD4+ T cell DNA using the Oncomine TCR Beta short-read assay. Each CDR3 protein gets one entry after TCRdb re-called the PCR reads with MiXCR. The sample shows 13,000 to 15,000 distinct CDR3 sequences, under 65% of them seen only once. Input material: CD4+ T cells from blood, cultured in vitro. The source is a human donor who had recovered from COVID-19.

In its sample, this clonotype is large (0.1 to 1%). In DNA, the CDR3 is TGTGCCAGCAGCACTACGGGGAAACGGCTAGGCAATCAGCCCCAGCATTTT. Protein: CASSTTGKRLGNQPQHF. This chain joins TRBV28 and TRBJ1-5; no definite D call. This CDR3 contains 17 residues. Between the trimmed V and J ends, which lost 6 bases and 2 bases, there was a span of 20 bases. Germline V gives CDR1 MDHEN, CDR2 SYDVKM.

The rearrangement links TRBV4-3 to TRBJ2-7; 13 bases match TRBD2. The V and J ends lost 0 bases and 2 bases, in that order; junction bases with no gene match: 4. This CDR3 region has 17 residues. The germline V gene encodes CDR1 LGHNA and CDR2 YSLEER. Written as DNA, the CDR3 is TGCGCCAGCAGCCAAGAAGTTGGGACTAGCGGGGCCTACGAGCAGTACTTC. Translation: CASSQEVGTSGAYEQYF.

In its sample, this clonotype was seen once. The CDR3 nucleotides are TGTGCCAGCAGCTTACGCACCGGGGAGCTGTTTTTT. Its protein product is CASSLRTGELFF. V usage is TRBV11-3 and J usage is TRBJ2-2; D remains ambiguous. The germline V gene encodes CDR1 SGHNT and CDR2 YENEEA. V lost 2 bases, J lost 4 bases, and 2 bases lay in between. This CDR3 spans 12 amino acids.

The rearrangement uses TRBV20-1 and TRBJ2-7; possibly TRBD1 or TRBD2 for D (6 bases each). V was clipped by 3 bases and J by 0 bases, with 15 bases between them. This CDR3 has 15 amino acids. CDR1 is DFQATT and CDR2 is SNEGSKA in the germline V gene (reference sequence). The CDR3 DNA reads TGCAGTGCTAGGGGGGGACACCTGAGCTCCTACGAGCAGTACTTC. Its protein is CSARGGHLSSYEQYF.

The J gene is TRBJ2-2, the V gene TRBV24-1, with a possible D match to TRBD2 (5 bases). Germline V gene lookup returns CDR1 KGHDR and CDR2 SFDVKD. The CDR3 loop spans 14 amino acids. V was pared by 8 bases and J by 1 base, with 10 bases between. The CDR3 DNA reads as TGTGCCACCAAGCCCGGAGGGAACACCGGGGAGCTGTTTTTT. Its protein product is CATKPGGNTGELFF.

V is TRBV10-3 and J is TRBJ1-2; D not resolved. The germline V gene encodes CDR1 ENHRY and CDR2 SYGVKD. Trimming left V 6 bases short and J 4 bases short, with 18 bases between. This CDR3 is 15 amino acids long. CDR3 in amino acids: CAISPSGDLSYGYTF. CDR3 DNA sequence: TGTGCCATCAGCCCATCCGGGGATCTGAGCTATGGCTACACCTTC.

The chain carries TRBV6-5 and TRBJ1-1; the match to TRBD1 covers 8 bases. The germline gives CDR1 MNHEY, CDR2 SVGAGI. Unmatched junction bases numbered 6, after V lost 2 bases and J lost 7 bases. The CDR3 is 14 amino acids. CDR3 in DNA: TGTGCCAGCAGTTACCGGCAGGGGGCCTTTGAAGCTTTCTTT. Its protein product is CASSYRQGAFEAFF.

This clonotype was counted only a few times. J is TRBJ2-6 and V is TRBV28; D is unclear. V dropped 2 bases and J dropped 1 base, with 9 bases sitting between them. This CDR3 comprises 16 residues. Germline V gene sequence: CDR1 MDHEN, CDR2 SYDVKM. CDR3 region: CASSLGSPSGANVLTF. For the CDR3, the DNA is TGTGCCAGCAGTTTAGGCAGTCCTTCTGGGGCCAACGTCCTGACTTTC. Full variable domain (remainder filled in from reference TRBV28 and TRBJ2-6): DVKVTQSSRYLVKRTGEKVFLECVQDMDHENMFWYRQDPGLGLRLIYFSYDVKMKEKGDIPEGYSVSREKKERFSLILESASTNQTSMYLCASSLGSPSGANVLTFGAGSRLTVL.

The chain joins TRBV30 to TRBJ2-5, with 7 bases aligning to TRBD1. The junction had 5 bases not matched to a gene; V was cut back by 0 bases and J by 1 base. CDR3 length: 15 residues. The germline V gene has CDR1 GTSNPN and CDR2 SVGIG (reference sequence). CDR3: CAWSVGQGVQETQYF. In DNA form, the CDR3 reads TGTGCCTGGAGTGTAGGTCAGGGGGTCCAAGAGACCCAGTACTTC. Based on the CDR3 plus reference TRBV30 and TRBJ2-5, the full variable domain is SQTIHQWPATLVQPVGSPLSLECTVEGTSNPNLYWYRQAAGRGLQLLFYSVGIGQISSEVPQNLSASRPQDRQFILSSKKLLLSDSGFYLCAWSVGQGVQETQYFGPGTRLLVL.

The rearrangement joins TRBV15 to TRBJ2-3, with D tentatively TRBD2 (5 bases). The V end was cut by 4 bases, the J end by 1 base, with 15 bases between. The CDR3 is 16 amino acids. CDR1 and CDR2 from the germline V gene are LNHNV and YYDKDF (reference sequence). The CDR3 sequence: CATSKEGRGGTDTQYF. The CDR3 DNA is TGTGCCACCAGCAAAGAGGGCCGGGGTGGCACAGATACGCAGTATTTT.

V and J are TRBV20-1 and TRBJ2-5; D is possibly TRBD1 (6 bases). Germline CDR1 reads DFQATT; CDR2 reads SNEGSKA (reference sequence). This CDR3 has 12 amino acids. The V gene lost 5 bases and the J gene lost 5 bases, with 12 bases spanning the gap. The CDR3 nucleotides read TGCAGTGCTCTTACAGGGCCCGAGACCCAGTACTTC. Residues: CSALTGPETQYF.

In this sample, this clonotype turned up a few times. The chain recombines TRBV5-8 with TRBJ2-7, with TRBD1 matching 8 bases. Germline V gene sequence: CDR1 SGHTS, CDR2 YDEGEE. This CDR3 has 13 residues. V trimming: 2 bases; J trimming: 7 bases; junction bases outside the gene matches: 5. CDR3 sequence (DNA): TGTGCCAGCAGCTTCACAGGGGGTCGGGAGCAGTACTTC. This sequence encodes CASSFTGGREQYF.

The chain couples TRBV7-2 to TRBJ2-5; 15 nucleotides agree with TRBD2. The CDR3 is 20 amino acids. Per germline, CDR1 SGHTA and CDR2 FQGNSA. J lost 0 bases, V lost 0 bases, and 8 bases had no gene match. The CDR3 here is CASSLARTSGRALYQETQYF. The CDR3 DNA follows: TGTGCCAGCAGCTTAGCCCGGACTAGCGGGAGGGCTTTGTACCAAGAGACCCAGTACTTC.

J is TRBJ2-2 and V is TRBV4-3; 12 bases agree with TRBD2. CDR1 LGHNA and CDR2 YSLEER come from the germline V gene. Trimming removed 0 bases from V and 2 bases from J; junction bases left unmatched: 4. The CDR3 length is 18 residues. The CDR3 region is CASSQDLLAGGNTGELFF. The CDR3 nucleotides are TGCGCCAGCAGCCAAGACCTACTAGCGGGAGGAAACACCGGGGAGCTGTTTTTT.

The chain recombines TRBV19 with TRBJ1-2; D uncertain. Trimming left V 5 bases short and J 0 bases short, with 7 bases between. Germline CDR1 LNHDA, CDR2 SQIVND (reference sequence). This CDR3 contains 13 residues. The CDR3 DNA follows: TGTGCCAGTAGTTGGGTCTCTAACTATGGCTACACCTTC. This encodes CASSWVSNYGYTF.

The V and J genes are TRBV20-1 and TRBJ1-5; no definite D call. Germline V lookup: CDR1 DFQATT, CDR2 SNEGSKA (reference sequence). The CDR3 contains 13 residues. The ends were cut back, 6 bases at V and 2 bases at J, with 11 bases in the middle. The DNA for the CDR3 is TGCAGTGCCCCGGTTGGGGGCAATCAGCCCCAGCATTTT. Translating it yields CSAPVGGNQPQHF.

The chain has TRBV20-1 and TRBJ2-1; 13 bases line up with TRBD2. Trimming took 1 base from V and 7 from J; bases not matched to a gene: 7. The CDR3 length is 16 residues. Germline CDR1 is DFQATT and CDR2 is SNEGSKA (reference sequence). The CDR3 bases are TGCAGTGCTAGAGGGACTAGCGGGAGTCCGAGGAATGAGCAGTTCTTC. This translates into CSARGTSGSPRNEQFF.

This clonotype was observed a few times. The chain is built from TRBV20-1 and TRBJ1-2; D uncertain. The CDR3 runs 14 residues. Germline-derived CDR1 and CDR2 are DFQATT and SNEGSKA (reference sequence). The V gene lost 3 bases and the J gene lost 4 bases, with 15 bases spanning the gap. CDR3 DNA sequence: TGCAGTGCTAGCGGCAGCTGGCAAATCTATGGCTACACCTTC. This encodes CSASGSWQIYGYTF.

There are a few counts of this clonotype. The CDR3 DNA follows: TGCGCCAGCAGTGAGACGGGGGGGGGAACCAATGAGCAGTTCTTC. Translating gives CASSETGGGTNEQFF. The chain has TRBV10-1 and TRBJ2-1; 8 positions match TRBD2. The V and J ends lost 2 bases and 6 bases, in that order; junction bases with no gene match: 6. The CDR3 has 15 residues. CDR1 WNHNN and CDR2 SYGVQD come from the germline V gene (reference sequence).

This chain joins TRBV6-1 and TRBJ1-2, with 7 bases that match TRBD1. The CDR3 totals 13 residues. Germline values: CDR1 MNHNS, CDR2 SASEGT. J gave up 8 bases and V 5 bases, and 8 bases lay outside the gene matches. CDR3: CASSRQGVGGYTF. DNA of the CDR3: TGTGCCAGCAGTCGCCAGGGGGTAGGGGGCTACACCTTC.

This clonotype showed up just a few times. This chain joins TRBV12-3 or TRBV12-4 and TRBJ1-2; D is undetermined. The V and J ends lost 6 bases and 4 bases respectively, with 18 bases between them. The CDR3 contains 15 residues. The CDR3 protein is CASSPTPGRTYGYTF. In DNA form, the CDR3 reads TGTGCCAGCAGCCCAACCCCAGGACGGACCTATGGCTACACCTTC.

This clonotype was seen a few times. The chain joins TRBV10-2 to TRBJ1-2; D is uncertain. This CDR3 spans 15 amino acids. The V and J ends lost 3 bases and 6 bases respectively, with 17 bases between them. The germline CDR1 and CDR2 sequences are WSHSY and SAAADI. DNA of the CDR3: TGCGCCAGCAGTGATGAAATGGGTTTAGGAAATGGCTACACCTTC. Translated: CASSDEMGLGNGYTF.

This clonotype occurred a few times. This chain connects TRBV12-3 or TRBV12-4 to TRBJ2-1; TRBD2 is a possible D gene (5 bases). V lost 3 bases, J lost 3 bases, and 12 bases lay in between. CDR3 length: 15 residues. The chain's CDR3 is CASSLSGSIYNEQFF. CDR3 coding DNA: TGTGCCAGCAGTTTGAGCGGTTCAATCTACAATGAGCAGTTCTTC.

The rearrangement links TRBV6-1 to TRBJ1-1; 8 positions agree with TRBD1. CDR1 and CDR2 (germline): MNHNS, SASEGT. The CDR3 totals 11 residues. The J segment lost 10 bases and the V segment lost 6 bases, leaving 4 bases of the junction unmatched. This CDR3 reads CASRTGARAFF. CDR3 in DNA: TGTGCCAGCAGGACAGGGGCTAGAGCTTTCTTT.

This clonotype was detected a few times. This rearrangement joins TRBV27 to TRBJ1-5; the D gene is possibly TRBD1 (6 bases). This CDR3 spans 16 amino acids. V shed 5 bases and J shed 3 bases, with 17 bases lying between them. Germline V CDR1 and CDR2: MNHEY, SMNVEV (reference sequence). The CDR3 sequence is CASSHPRGRTNQPQHF. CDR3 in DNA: TGTGCCAGCAGTCACCCCAGGGGTAGGACCAATCAGCCCCAGCATTTT.

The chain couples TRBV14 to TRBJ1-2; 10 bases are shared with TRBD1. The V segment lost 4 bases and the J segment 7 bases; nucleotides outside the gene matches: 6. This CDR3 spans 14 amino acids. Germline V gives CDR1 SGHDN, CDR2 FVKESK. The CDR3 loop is CASSPGQGSFGYTF. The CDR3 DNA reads TGTGCCAGCAGCCCGGGACAGGGGTCTTTTGGCTACACCTTC. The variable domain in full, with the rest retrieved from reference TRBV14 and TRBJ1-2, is EAGVTQFPSHSVIEKGQTVTLRCDPISGHDNLYWYRRVMGKEIKFLLHFVKESKQDESGMPNNRFLAERTGGTYSTLKVQPAELEDSGVYFCASSPGQGSFGYTFGSGTRLTVV.

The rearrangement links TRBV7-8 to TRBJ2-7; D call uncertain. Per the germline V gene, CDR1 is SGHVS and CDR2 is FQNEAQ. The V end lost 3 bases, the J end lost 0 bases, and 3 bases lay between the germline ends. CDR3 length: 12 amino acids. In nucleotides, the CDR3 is TGTGCCAGCAGCTTTTTCTCCTACGAGCAGTACTTC. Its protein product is CASSFFSYEQYF.